Below, 3 T cell receptor beta chains from the same sample are listed, as sequenced in a study of T cells in localized non-small cell lung cancer. Method: immunoSEQ multiplex PCR; TCRdb's copy keeps in-frame clones and lacks some. The table lists 100,000 to 150,000 clones, about 89% of them singletons. Sequenced material: peripheral blood, taken before any cancer treatment. These TCRs come from a female donor at least 60 years old with stage I lung adenocarcinoma.

The V call is TRBV11-3, the J call TRBJ2-2; D not certain. The CDR3 runs 12 residues. Per the germline V gene, CDR1 is SGHNT and CDR2 is YENEEA. V lost 0 bases and J 5 bases, leaving 1 base between the germline ends. CDR3 DNA sequence: TGTGCCAGCAGCTTAGATACCGGGGAGCTGTTTTTT. It specifies CASSLDTGELFF.

V gene TRBV25-1 combines with J gene TRBJ1-5; D not certain. V was pared by 4 bases and J by 6 bases, with 13 bases between. The CDR3 has 14 amino acids. In germline, CDR1 is MGHDK, CDR2 SYGVNS. CDR3 DNA: TGTGCCAGCAGTGTAGGAGGGAGAGGTCAGCCCCAGCATTTT. Translation: CASSVGGRGQPQHF.

This chain joins TRBV6-6 and TRBJ2-5, with TRBD2 matching 8 bases. The DNA matches TRBJ2-7 better at its end, which makes the J call doubtful. There are 16 residues in the CDR3. Germline V gene data show CDR1 as MNHNY and CDR2 as SVGAGI (reference sequence). The CDR3, as DNA: TGTGCCAGCAGTTACTCGCAAACTAGCGGTACCTACGAGCAGTACTTC. Encoded protein: CASSYSQTSGTYEQYF.